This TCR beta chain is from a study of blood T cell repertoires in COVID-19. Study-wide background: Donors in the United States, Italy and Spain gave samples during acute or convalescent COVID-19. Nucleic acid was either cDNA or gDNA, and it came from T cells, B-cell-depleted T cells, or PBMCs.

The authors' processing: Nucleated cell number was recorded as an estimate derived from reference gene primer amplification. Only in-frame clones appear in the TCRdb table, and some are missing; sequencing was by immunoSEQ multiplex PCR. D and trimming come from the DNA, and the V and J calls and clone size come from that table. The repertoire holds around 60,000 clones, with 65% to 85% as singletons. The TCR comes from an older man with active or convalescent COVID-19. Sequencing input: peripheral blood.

The CDR3 sequence: CASSQQFSSYEQYF. The CDR3 nucleotides are TGTGCCAGCAGCCAACAATTTAGCTCCTACGAGCAGTACTTC. This chain links TRBV3-1 (or the pseudogene TRBV3-2) with TRBJ2-7; D not certain. The V gene's germline CDR1 is LGHDT and CDR2 YNNKEL (reference sequence). V dropped 2 bases and J dropped 0 bases, with 8 bases sitting between them. The CDR3 covers 14 residues.